This T cell receptor beta chain was sequenced in a study of blood T cell repertoires in COVID-19 (dated by TCRdb to the early 2020s). With respect to the entire study: The collaborator samples originated in the United States, Italy and Spain and spanned the acute and convalescent phases of COVID-19. The prospective study material was composed of cDNA or gDNA derived from T cells, B-cell-depleted T cells, or PBMCs. Deeply sampled blood TCRbeta repertoires from subjects exposed to, actively infected with, or recovered from COVID-19 were included in the dataset. The repertoires were released in a freely available public database meant as a resource for research on the immune response to SARS-CoV-2. Samples were obtained from the ongoing ImmuneRACE study (first 160 participants) and from over a thousand subjects provided by 6 global collaborators. A de-identified subject ID, COVID-19 status, age in years and sex were almost always included in the sample metadata. Where available, HLA class I and class II types were obtained from metadata supplied by the sample provider rather than from assay-based typing.

As for this clone: It has no known antigen specificity. No base quality information exists; no much larger clone differs at one position.

At one collaborating source in Seattle, patients were enrolled during active infection and were followed longitudinally through the course of disease. The collaborating institutions used their own protocols to collect whole blood in K2EDTA tubes. For TCRbeta analysis, collaborators shipped samples in one of three forms: frozen whole blood, isolated PBMCs, or DNA extracted from either of those sample types. TCRbeta CDR3 regions were amplified from genomic DNA using the immunoSEQ Assay, a bias-controlled multiplex PCR. For the original study's pipeline: Within the assay, amplification of reference gene primers was used to estimate how many nucleated cells each sample contained. Sequence reads were collapsed and filtered to measure the absolute abundance of every unique TCRbeta CDR3 rearrangement. For each sample, productive Simpson clonality was calculated as the square root of Simpson's diversity index across productive rearrangements. This is the immuneACCESS table as TCRdb keeps it, with only in-frame sequences that have V and J called. A part of the clones is gone; compared with another copy, unresolved V genes explain less than half, and the rest is unexplained. The D gene and trimming were derived from the DNA, and the V and J assignments and clone size from that table. This sample lists 350,000 to 450,000 clones; about nine tenths were detected once. Together, the top ten hold under 2% of the sample.

Broader findings and caveats from the paper: The quantity of clinical and demographic metadata differed by source and by participant and was supplied without curation.

Based on the germline V gene (reference sequence), the CDR1 and CDR2 sequences are GTSNPN and SVGIG. From the cysteine up to the phenylalanine, the CDR3 has a length of 15 residues. Only the CDR3 part of the read is kept: 45 bases, read in frame from the first base. Ends trimmed: V by 5 bases, J by 4 bases; bases unmatched to a gene: 12. The chain joins TRBV30 to TRBJ2-3; the central 7 bases match TRBD1. The sample consisted of peripheral blood. The source of this sequence is a woman aged 40 to 50 with COVID-19, enrolled during active disease. The DNA sequence follows: TGTGCCTGGGATACCGGCCAGGGGGTGGCAGATACGCAGTATTTT. This encodes CAWDTGQGVADTQYF.